Listed below are T cell receptor beta chains from one sample, sequenced in a study of shared clonotypes between healthy human individuals. Profiling relied on immunoSEQ multiplex PCR, and the TCRdb table lists in-frame clones only, not all of them. Here the sample spans millions of clones, roughly 94% being singletons. Sequenced material: naive CD4+ T cells sorted from blood. Receptor source: a man in his late teens or twenties in good health. The CDR3 runs from the conserved cysteine through the conserved F or W. A D gene is named only where the DNA matches it firmly. Size tells how often a clone was seen (once, few, many) or the class of an expanded clone, and some rows leave it out.

d_call clone_size j_call v_call cdr3_aa cdr3_nt
. . TRBJ1-1 TRBV19 CASSIPGGVITEAFF TGTGCCAGTAGTATCCCTGGGGGGGTGATCACTGAAGCTTTCTTT
. . TRBJ1-2 TRBV18 CASSPGVDYGYTF TGTGCCAGCTCACCAGGCGTTGACTATGGCTACACCTTC
. . TRBJ1-5 TRBV6-1 CAISGRVTNQPQHF TGTGCCATCTCCGGGAGAGTAACCAATCAGCCCCAGCATTTT
TRBD1 . TRBJ1-6 TRBV7-8 CASSYSQGPNSPLHF TGTGCCAGCAGCTATTCACAGGGGCCGAATTCACCCCTCCACTTT
. . TRBJ2-7 TRBV5-1 CASSLRDNSYEQYF TGCGCCAGCAGCCTCCGGGACAACTCCTACGAGCAGTACTTC
TRBD2 few TRBJ2-3 TRBV30 CAWSVLLTSGSTDTQYF TGTGCCTGGAGTGTACTTCTCACTAGCGGGAGTACAGATACGCAGTATTTT
. . TRBJ1-4 TRBV2 CASSEQGVGEKLFF TGTGCCAGCAGTGAGCAGGGCGTGGGGGAAAAACTGTTTTTT
. . TRBJ2-7 TRBV27 CASSLSQGRSSYEQYF TGTGCCAGCAGTTTATCGCAGGGTAGGAGCTCCTACGAGCAGTACTTC
TRBD1 . TRBJ1-4 TRBV5-4 CASSARDSHEKLFF TGTGCCAGCAGCGCCCGGGACAGCCATGAAAAACTGTTTTTT
. . TRBJ1-4 TRBV2 CASSLVGGGEKLFF TGTGCCAGCAGTCTCGTTGGGGGTGGTGAAAAACTGTTTTTT
TRBD1 . TRBJ2-5 TRBV5-1 CASSHLMGTGGQETQYF TGCGCCAGCAGTCATCTGATGGGGACAGGAGGCCAAGAGACCCAGTACTTC
. . TRBJ2-5 TRBV30 CAWSVLGARQETQYF TGTGCCTGGAGTGTACTGGGGGCTCGCCAAGAGACCCAGTACTTC
. . TRBJ1-1 TRBV6-1 CASMNPGFTEAFF TGTGCCAGCATGAATCCAGGGTTTACTGAAGCTTTCTTT
. . TRBJ1-1 TRBV19 CASTTGVPTEAFF TGTGCCAGTACCACGGGGGTACCCACTGAAGCTTTCTTT
. . TRBJ2-5 TRBV5-1 CASSLEDETQYF TGCGCCAGCAGCCTCGAAGACGAGACCCAGTACTTC
. . TRBJ2-1 TRBV5-1 CASSLNAGSSYNEQFF TGCGCCAGCAGCTTGAACGCGGGGAGCTCCTACAATGAGCAGTTCTTC
. . TRBJ1-6 TRBV30 CAWSQRGSPLHF TGTGCCTGGAGTCAAAGGGGTTCACCCCTCCACTTT
TRBD1 . TRBJ1-5 TRBV2 CASRVQGASNQPQHF TGTGCCAGCAGAGTACAGGGGGCAAGCAATCAGCCCCAGCATTTT
TRBD2 . TRBJ2-3 TRBV4-1 CASSQDPGLAADTQYF TGCGCCAGCAGCCAAGACCCGGGACTAGCGGCAGATACGCAGTATTTT
. . TRBJ1-2 TRBV4-3 CASSADINYGYTF TGCGCCAGCAGCGCAGACATTAACTATGGCTACACCTTC
TRBD1 . TRBJ2-2 TRBV5-1 CASSSGGAGGELFF TGCGCCAGCAGTTCAGGGGGCGCTGGCGGGGAGCTGTTTTTT
TRBD2 . TRBJ2-1 TRBV4-3 CASSQGFGTRNYNEQFF TGCGCCAGCAGCCAAGGATTCGGGACTAGGAATTACAATGAGCAGTTCTTC
TRBD2 . TRBJ2-2 TRBV15 CATSGRGRENANTGELFF TGTGCCACCAGCGGGAGAGGGAGGGAAAACGCGAACACCGGGGAGCTGTTTTTT
. . TRBJ1-6 TRBV7-2 CASSLGFAGAGAPLHF TGTGCCAGCAGCTTGGGGTTTGCTGGGGCGGGGGCACCCCTCCACTTT
TRBD1 . TRBJ1-1 TRBV5-1 CASRPAYRGQLNTEAFF TGCGCCAGCAGGCCAGCCTACAGGGGGCAGTTGAACACTGAAGCTTTCTTT
. . TRBJ2-7 TRBV9 CASSVGAGFSYEQYF TGTGCCAGCAGCGTAGGAGCAGGCTTCTCCTACGAGCAGTACTTC
TRBD2 . TRBJ2-5 TRBV5-1 CASSLAGGQETQYF TGCGCCAGCAGCTTGGCGGGGGGGCAAGAGACCCAGTACTTC
. . TRBJ1-1 TRBV10-1 CASSPGVITEAFF TGCGCCAGCAGCCCAGGGGTGATCACTGAAGCTTTCTTT
. once TRBJ1-6 TRBV7-3 CASSEAAGVPPLHF TGTGCCAGCAGCGAAGCCGCAGGGGTCCCACCCCTCCACTTT
. . TRBJ1-2 TRBV4-1 CASSHGGLRLPYGYTF TGCGCCAGCAGCCACGGAGGACTGAGACTCCCCTATGGCTACACCTTC
TRBD1 few TRBJ1-1 TRBV11-2 CASSFTGGPKNTEAFF TGTGCCAGCAGTTTTACAGGGGGCCCAAAGAACACTGAAGCTTTCTTT
TRBD1 . TRBJ1-2 TRBV27 CASSPREGASYGYTF TGTGCCAGCAGTCCTCGGGAGGGGGCGTCCTATGGCTACACCTTC
. . TRBJ1-6 TRBV7-9 CASRGNSPLHF TGTGCCAGCAGGGGGAATTCACCCCTCCACTTT
. . TRBJ1-2 TRBV19 CASRKSAYGYTF TGTGCCAGTAGGAAAAGCGCATATGGCTACACCTTC
TRBD1 . TRBJ1-2 TRBV19 CASSALDRRGGYTF TGTGCCAGTAGTGCCCTGGACAGGAGGGGTGGCTACACCTTC
. . TRBJ2-5 TRBV30 CAWSPGPVETQYF TGTGCCTGGAGCCCGGGACCTGTAGAGACCCAGTACTTC
TRBD1 . TRBJ2-7 TRBV28 CASIETGTGYYEQYF TGTGCCAGCATCGAGACCGGGACAGGGTACTACGAGCAGTACTTC
TRBD2 . TRBJ2-1 TRBV25-1 CASTPAGGVEQFF TGTGCCAGCACCCCAGCGGGGGGGGTTGAGCAGTTCTTC
. . TRBJ1-1 TRBV2 CASSQEGQNTEAFF TGTGCCAGCAGCCAAGAGGGACAGAACACTGAAGCTTTCTTT
TRBD1 . TRBJ1-6 TRBV5-1 CASSSQGAGGSMTLHF TGCGCCAGCAGCTCCCAAGGGGCAGGGGGTTCTATGACCCTCCACTTT
. . TRBJ2-6 TRBV30 CAWSVRGAGANVLTF TGTGCCTGGAGTGTGAGGGGAGCTGGGGCCAACGTCCTGACTTTC
. . TRBJ2-5 TRBV19 CASSTGRQETQYF TGTGCCAGTAGTACGGGACGGCAAGAGACCCAGTACTTC
TRBD2 . TRBJ2-3 TRBV6-5 CASSYSAGGPTDTQYF TGTGCCAGCAGTTACTCGGCGGGGGGGCCGACAGATACGCAGTATTTT
. . TRBJ1-6 TRBV6-6 CASSLGGLAPLHF TGTGCCAGCAGTTTGGGGGGGCTGGCACCCCTCCACTTT
. . TRBJ1-2 TRBV10-3 CAISEAEGHREYGYTF TGTGCCATCAGTGAAGCAGAGGGCCACAGGGAATATGGCTACACCTTC
. . TRBJ1-2 TRBV30 CAWSVKGERQPRYGYTF TGTGCCTGGAGTGTAAAGGGAGAGCGCCAACCGCGCTATGGCTACACCTTC
. . TRBJ2-7 TRBV7-2 CASSLDVGGPYEQYF TGTGCCAGCAGCTTAGACGTAGGCGGTCCCTACGAGCAGTACTTC
. . TRBJ1-2 TRBV28 CASSSPSDGYTF TGTGCCAGCAGTTCCCCTAGTGATGGCTACACCTTC